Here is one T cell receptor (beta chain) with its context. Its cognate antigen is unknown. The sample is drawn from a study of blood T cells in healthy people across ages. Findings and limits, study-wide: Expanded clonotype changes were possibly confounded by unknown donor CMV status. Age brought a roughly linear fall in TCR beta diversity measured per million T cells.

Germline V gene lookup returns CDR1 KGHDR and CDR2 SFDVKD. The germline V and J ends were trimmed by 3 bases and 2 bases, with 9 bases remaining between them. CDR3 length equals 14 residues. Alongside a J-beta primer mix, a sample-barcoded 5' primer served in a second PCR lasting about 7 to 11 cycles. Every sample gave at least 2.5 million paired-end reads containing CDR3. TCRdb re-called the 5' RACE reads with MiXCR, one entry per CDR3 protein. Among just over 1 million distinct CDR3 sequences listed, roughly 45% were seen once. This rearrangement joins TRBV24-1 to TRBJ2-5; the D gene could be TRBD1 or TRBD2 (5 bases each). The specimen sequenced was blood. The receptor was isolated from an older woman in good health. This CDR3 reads CATSDVGGQETQYF. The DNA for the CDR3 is TGTGCCACCAGTGATGTTGGGGGACAAGAGACCCAGTACTTC.